This T cell receptor (beta chain) is drawn from a study of cytomegalovirus exposure and HLA in healthy donors. This clone was counted only a few times. Primers included in the PCR were 60 Vbeta and 13 Jbeta primers. Sequencing used immunoSEQ multiplex PCR; TCRdb keeps in-frame clones, though not all of them. The profile covers under 150,000 clones, with roughly four fifths appearing a single time and 1% to 1.5% taken by the ten largest. The origin of this receptor is a girl between 2 and 10 years old in good health and CMV-seronegative. Sequenced sample: PBMCs.

CDR3 in DNA: TGTGCCAGCAGCTTGGCAGCGGGAAAACCCTACGAGCAGTACTTC. The encoded protein is CASSLAAGKPYEQYF. The chain recombines TRBV5-6 with TRBJ2-7; 7 positions match TRBD2. This CDR3 spans 15 amino acids. After removal of 0 bases from V and 2 bases from J, the junction contained 5 bases not matched to a gene. CDR1 SGHDT and CDR2 YYEEEE come from the germline V gene.